The clone carrying this T cell receptor (beta chain) was recorded a few times. The V end lost 6 bases, the J end lost 2 bases, and 18 bases lay between the germline ends. The CDR3 extends over 15 amino acids. Germline values: CDR1 SQVTM, CDR2 ANQGSEA. TCRdb fed the 5' RACE reads into MiXCR, producing one record per CDR3 protein. This sample yields approximately 250,000 distinct CDR3 sequences, of which about 30% are seen a single time; 3.5% to 4.5% belongs to the top ten. The data derive from a study of CD8 T cells in ankylosing spondylitis. The TCR comes from a male donor with ankylosing spondylitis or in good health (not recorded which). This chain connects TRBV29-1 to TRBJ2-3, with D possibly matching TRBD2 (5 bases). Sequences were obtained from blood, either unsorted or a sorted T cell fraction (not recorded which). CDR3 loop: CSVDLSRGNTDTQYF. Written as DNA, the CDR3 is TGCAGCGTAGACCTTAGTCGGGGAAACACAGATACGCAGTATTTT.